This paragraph reports one TCR beta chain. Its antigen remains unidentified. These data originate in a study of cytomegalovirus exposure and HLA in healthy donors. Turning to the study itself: Around 80 million unique TCRs from HLA-typed donors were held in an early data release. Study-level findings and limits: A highly shared variant cluster was judged a likely technical artifact. In vitro work confirmed that a few CMV-associated chains recognize CMV antigens. Reportedly, diagnosis of cytomegalovirus status by the classifier showed high specificity and sensitivity.

PCR employed 60 Vbeta and 13 Jbeta primers. The table came from immunoSEQ multiplex PCR; TCRdb's copy has only in-frame clones and leaves some out. This table has 170,000 or so clones, around 86% appearing once. The CDR3 extends over 15 amino acids. Germline values: CDR1 SNHLY, CDR2 FYNNEI. The V segment lost 3 bases and the J segment 3 bases; nucleotides outside the gene matches: 7. The chain has TRBV2 and TRBJ2-7, with 8 bases lining up with TRBD1. Sequences were obtained from PBMCs. The sequence was obtained from a man aged 50 to 59 in good health and CMV-seronegative. For the CDR3, the DNA is TGTGCCAGCAGTGACTTGACAGGGGCGGGCTACGAGCAGTACTTC. Protein product: CASSDLTGAGYEQYF.